These 10 T cell receptor beta chains came from one sample sequenced in a study of vaccination and CD4 T cells after COVID-19. These receptors lack a known antigen. Sequencing of the DNA from cultured CD4+ T cells was carried out with the Oncomine TCR Beta short-read assay. MiXCR was run by TCRdb on the PCR reads, yielding one entry per CDR3 protein. The profile covers 17,000 or so distinct CDR3 sequences, with about a third appearing a single time and less than 20% taken by the ten largest. Treatment: roughly ten-day PBMC culture with coronavirus spike peptide pools or control peptides (ViraFEST assay). Sequenced material: cultured CD4+ T cells from blood. The receptors were sampled from a human donor with COVID-19.

J is TRBJ2-2 and V is TRBV30; the D is unclear. Deletions cut 2 bases from V and 5 bases from J, with 9 bases between. The CDR3 extends over 13 amino acids. CDR1 and CDR2 from the germline V gene are GTSNPN and SVGIG (reference sequence). The CDR3 region has the DNA TGTGCCTGGAGTTACAAGAGAACCGGGGAGCTGTTTTTT. It encodes CAWSYKRTGELFF.

This clonotype was seen only a few times. The rearrangement links TRBV2 to TRBJ1-2; weak D call: TRBD1 (5 bases). V lost 3 bases and J lost 1, with 12 bases in between. The CDR3 length is 15 residues. Per germline, CDR1 SNHLY and CDR2 FYNNEI. In nucleotides, the CDR3 is TGTGCCAGCAGTGATGAGAAGGGGTTTAACTATGGCTACACCTTC. Amino acids: CASSDEKGFNYGYTF. Supplemented by reference TRBV2 and TRBJ1-2, the full variable domain reads EPEVTQTPSHQVTQMGQEVILRCVPISNHLYFYWYRQILGQKVEFLVSFYNNEISEKSEIFDDQFSVERPDGSNFTLKIRSTKLEDSAMYFCASSDEKGFNYGYTFGSGTRLTVV.

The V and J genes are TRBV30 and TRBJ1-2; TRBD1 matches at 9 bases. CDR1 and CDR2 (germline): GTSNPN, SVGIG (reference sequence). V was clipped by 1 base and J by 7 bases; unmatched bases: 10. The CDR3 spans 15 residues. The DNA for the CDR3 is TGTGCCTGGAGTGAGCCGGGACAGGGAAAATTTGGCTACACCTTC. Amino acids: CAWSEPGQGKFGYTF.

This clonotype has just a few counts. The V gene is TRBV7-8, the J gene TRBJ1-5; 8 bases line up with TRBD1. Trimming removed 3 bases from V and 5 bases from J; junction bases left unmatched: 3. In germline, CDR1 is SGHVS, CDR2 FQNEAQ. The CDR3 is 14 amino acids. In DNA form, the CDR3 reads TGTGCCAGCAGCTTGGACAGGGCCGATCAGCCCCAGCATTTT. Encoded protein: CASSLDRADQPQHF.

The J gene is TRBJ1-1, the V gene TRBV28; D not resolved. The CDR3 consists of 13 residues. CDR1 and CDR2 (germline): MDHEN, SYDVKM. The germline V and J ends were trimmed by 6 bases and 0 bases, with 8 bases remaining between them. DNA of the CDR3: TGTGCCAGCAGCAAAAAGATGAACACTGAAGCTTTCTTT. Translating it yields CASSKKMNTEAFF. Looking up the rest from reference TRBV28 and TRBJ1-1 gives the full variable domain: DVKVTQSSRYLVKRTGEKVFLECVQDMDHENMFWYRQDPGLGLRLIYFSYDVKMKEKGDIPEGYSVSREKKERFSLILESASTNQTSMYLCASSKKMNTEAFFGQGTRLTVV.

This clonotype appeared a few times. The chain links TRBV5-4 to TRBJ2-1, with TRBD2 matching 8 bases. CDR3 length: 15 amino acids. CDR1 is SGHNT, CDR2 YYREEE, per germline (reference sequence). V shed 4 bases, J shed 7 bases, and the junction held 10 bases outside the gene matches. Here the CDR3 DNA reads TGTGCCAGCAGCCAACATAGCGGGGTGGCGAATGAGCAGTTCTTC. Translation: CASSQHSGVANEQFF.

This chain connects TRBV7-9 to TRBJ2-2; perhaps TRBD1 as D (6 bases). The CDR3 totals 14 residues. Germline values: CDR1 SEHNR, CDR2 FQNEAQ (reference sequence). The V and J ends lost 5 bases and 4 bases respectively, with 11 bases between them. The DNA for the CDR3 is TGTGCCAGCAGCCGGACAGTGGGCACCGGGGAGCTGTTTTTT. Its protein is CASSRTVGTGELFF.

Of note for this clonotype: A junction boundary mismatches the germline segment, possibly from a read error. CDR3 sequence (DNA): TGTGCCAGCAGGCAGGGGCCCGGTTTCAACACTGGAGCTTTCTTT. Translating it yields CASRQGPGFNTGAFF. V usage is TRBV11-2 and J usage is TRBJ1-1, with a possible D match to TRBD1 (6 bases). CDR3 length equals 15 residues. Germline V gives CDR1 SGHAT, CDR2 FQNNGV.

The rearrangement joins TRBV7-9 to TRBJ1-4; no firm D call. Germline CDR1 is SEHNR and CDR2 is FQNEAQ (reference sequence). Deletions cut 2 bases from V and 7 bases from J, with 5 bases between. There are 12 residues in the CDR3. The CDR3 nucleotides read TGTGCCAGCAGCTTATCGCTTGAAAAACTGTTTTTT. It translates to CASSLSLEKLFF.

This chain uses TRBV2 with TRBJ2-2; possible D gene TRBD2, 5 bases. V was pared by 0 bases and J by 6 bases, with 11 bases between. The CDR3 sequence is 15 residues long. CDR1 and CDR2 from the germline V gene are SNHLY and FYNNEI. Written as DNA, the CDR3 is TGTGCCAGCAGTGAAGCGAGTAGCGCGGCCGGGGAGCTGTTTTTT. Its translation is CASSEASSAAGELFF.